These 32 T cell receptor beta chains came from one sample sequenced in a study of OX40 agonist ivuxolimab in advanced cancers. The method was immunoSEQ multiplex PCR; TCRdb's version includes in-frame clones alone and lacks a portion of them. The sample has around 60,000 clones, about 91% seen once. Material: CD4+ or CD8+ T cells sorted from blood, obtained in a trial of the OX40 agonist ivuxolimab. These receptors all stem from an adult with an advanced solid tumor such as melanoma, head and neck, liver or kidney cancer.

The chain uses TRBV2 and TRBJ1-6; TRBD1 might be the D (6 bases). This CDR3 has 14 residues. V was pared by 4 bases and J by 7 bases, with 11 bases between. In germline, CDR1 is SNHLY, CDR2 FYNNEI. The CDR3 DNA is TGTGCCAGCAGTGTACGGGACATGAATTCACCCCTCCACTTT. Its translation is CASSVRDMNSPLHF.

The table lists this clone with a count of one. The J gene is TRBJ1-2, the V gene TRBV19; D gene ambiguous. Germline V gene lookup returns CDR1 LNHDA and CDR2 SQIVND (reference sequence). The CDR3 has 16 amino acids. V was cut by 4 bases and J by 8 bases, with 23 bases left in between. This chain's CDR3 is CASSTVFQETMLGYTF. The CDR3 DNA sequence: TGTGCCAGTAGTACCGTATTCCAGGAGACTATGTTAGGCTACACCTTC. The entire variable domain, with the rest obtained from reference TRBV19 and TRBJ1-2, is as follows: DGGITQSPKYLFRKEGQNVTLSCEQNLNHDAMYWYRQDPGQGLRLIYYSQIVNDFQKGDIAEGYSVSREKKESFPLTVTSAQKNPTAFYLCASSTVFQETMLGYTFGSGTRLTVV.

This clone has only one observation. The rearrangement links TRBV11-3 to TRBJ2-1; 9 nucleotides agree with TRBD2. This CDR3 is 15 amino acids long. V was clipped by 4 bases and J by 10 bases; unmatched bases: 11. Per germline, CDR1 SGHNT and CDR2 YENEEA. CDR3 coding DNA: TGTGCCAGCAGCTATAGCGGGAGCCCCGTAGTGGAGCAGTTCTTC. It is translated as CASSYSGSPVVEQFF.

V and J are TRBV5-5 and TRBJ2-5; D is uncertain. V lost 3 bases to trimming and J lost 7 bases, with 13 bases between them. Germline values: CDR1 SGHKS, CDR2 YYEKEE (reference sequence). This CDR3 has 13 amino acids. CDR3 residues: CASSSDLSGTQYF. The CDR3 DNA reads TGTGCCAGCAGCTCGGACCTCTCGGGGACCCAGTACTTC.

The V gene is TRBV7-3, the J gene TRBJ2-1; 8 bases map to TRBD2. The CDR3 length is 15 residues. V was clipped by 5 bases and J by 2 bases; unmatched bases: 5. CDR1 SGHTA and CDR2 FQGTGA come from the germline V gene. The CDR3 coding sequence is TGTGCCAGCAGCATGACTAGCGCGGCCTACAATGAGCAGTTCTTC. Amino acid sequence: CASSMTSAAYNEQFF.

On this clone: Within the sample, other DNA sequences also encode this same CDR3. The chain carries TRBV28 and TRBJ2-5; D possibly uses TRBD1 or TRBD2 (6 bases each). The CDR3 length is 14 residues. CDR1 is MDHEN, CDR2 SYDVKM, per germline. The V end was cut by 3 bases, the J end by 5 bases, with 13 bases between. The CDR3 loop is CASSLGGRVETQYF. The CDR3, as DNA: TGTGCCAGCAGTTTGGGGGGCCGAGTGGAGACCCAGTACTTC.

This clone was picked up a small number of times. The chain links TRBV25-1 to TRBJ1-4; a weak D match, TRBD1 (5 bases). CDR1 is MGHDK and CDR2 is SYGVNS in the germline V gene. This CDR3 comprises 15 residues. The V end lost 1 base, the J end lost 6 bases, and 12 bases lay between the germline ends. The CDR3 nucleotides read TGTGCCAGCAGTGAATTCTCAGGGCCGCATGAAAAACTGTTTTTT. It codes for CASSEFSGPHEKLFF.

The genes are TRBV28 and TRBJ2-7; 7 bases match TRBD1. Germline assignment: CDR1 MDHEN and CDR2 SYDVKM. The CDR3 consists of 13 residues. J gave up 4 bases and V 6 bases, and 6 bases lay outside the gene matches. The CDR3 DNA reads as TGTGCCAGCAGGACGGGACAGCCATACGAGCAGTACTTC. Translated: CASRTGQPYEQYF.

The rearrangement links TRBV7-2 to TRBJ2-5; 8 bases are shared with TRBD2. This CDR3 has 15 residues. Trimming at V came to 0 bases and at J to 1 base, leaving 1 base not matched to a gene. Germline-derived CDR1 and CDR2 are SGHTA and FQGNSA. The CDR3 sequence: CASSLARGGQETQYF. As DNA, the CDR3 is TGTGCCAGCAGCTTAGCTCGGGGGGGCCAAGAGACCCAGTACTTC.

The genes are TRBV5-1 and TRBJ2-2; the D gene is possibly TRBD2 (5 bases). CDR3 length: 16 residues. Germline assignment: CDR1 SGHRS and CDR2 YFSETQ. V dropped 3 bases and J dropped 0 bases, with 12 bases sitting between them. The CDR3 here is CASSSSGTSNTGELFF. The CDR3 DNA sequence: TGCGCCAGCAGCTCCAGCGGTACCTCGAACACCGGGGAGCTGTTTTTT.

This chain joins TRBV15 and TRBJ2-1; a possible D gene is TRBD1 (5 bases). Trimming took off 8 bases at V and 4 bases at J, with 15 bases between the two ends. The CDR3 covers 14 residues. The germline CDR1 and CDR2 sequences are LNHNV and YYDKDF (reference sequence). The CDR3 nucleotides are TGTGCCACCTCAGTCAGGGCCACATACAATGAGCAGTTCTTC. Protein product: CATSVRATYNEQFF.

The rearrangement joins TRBV28 to TRBJ2-5; TRBD2 might be the D (6 bases). The CDR3 contains 14 residues. V lost 0 bases to trimming and J lost 1 base, with 6 bases between them. Germline V CDR1 and CDR2: MDHEN, SYDVKM. The CDR3 sequence is CASSLWGGQETQYF. In nucleotides, the CDR3 is TGTGCCAGCAGTTTATGGGGGGGCCAAGAGACCCAGTACTTC. The complete variable domain, with remaining parts taken from reference TRBV28 and TRBJ2-5, reads DVKVTQSSRYLVKRTGEKVFLECVQDMDHENMFWYRQDPGLGLRLIYFSYDVKMKEKGDIPEGYSVSREKKERFSLILESASTNQTSMYLCASSLWGGQETQYFGPGTRLLVL.

V gene TRBV5-1 combines with J gene TRBJ2-7; no definite D call. The ends were cut back, 0 bases at V and 4 bases at J, with 14 bases in the middle. The CDR3 runs 15 residues. The V gene's germline CDR1 is SGHRS and CDR2 YFSETQ. The CDR3 DNA follows: TGCGCCAGCAGCTTGGGTCCTAATTCGGTTTACGAGCAGTACTTC. This sequence encodes CASSLGPNSVYEQYF.

This clone came up once. The chain links TRBV25-1 to TRBJ2-1; D perhaps matches TRBD2 (6 bases). The V gene lost 8 bases and the J gene lost 4 bases, with 21 bases spanning the gap. CDR1 is MGHDK and CDR2 is SYGVNS in the germline V gene. This CDR3 is 16 amino acids long. The CDR3: CASLSRAGGKYNEQFF. The CDR3 DNA reads as TGTGCCAGCCTCTCACGCGCTGGCGGGAAATACAATGAGCAGTTCTTC. Supplemented by reference TRBV25-1 and TRBJ2-1, the full variable domain reads EADIYQTPRYLVIGTGKKITLECSQTMGHDKMYWYQQDPGMELHLIHYSYGVNSTEKGDLSSESTVSRIRTEHFPLTLESARPSHTSQYLCASLSRAGGKYNEQFFGPGTRLTVL.

This rearrangement joins TRBV2 to TRBJ2-7; 12 nucleotides match TRBD2. The CDR3 sequence is 15 residues long. Unmatched junction bases numbered 5, after V lost 6 bases and J lost 2 bases. Germline V CDR1 and CDR2: SNHLY, FYNNEI. CDR3 region: CASSELAGGTYEQYF. The CDR3 bases are TGTGCCAGCAGCGAACTAGCGGGGGGAACCTACGAGCAGTACTTC.

This clone was counted between two and nine times. V gene TRBV19 combines with J gene TRBJ1-5; D gene unclear. V lost 6 bases, J lost 1 base, and 10 bases lay in between. CDR3 length: 14 amino acids. Germline V CDR1 and CDR2: LNHDA, SQIVND (reference sequence). As DNA, the CDR3 is TGTGCCAGTAGCCCGGACGGGAGCAATCAGCCCCAGCATTTT. It specifies CASSPDGSNQPQHF.

The V call is TRBV19, the J call TRBJ1-2, with 8 bases fitting TRBD1. CDR1 is LNHDA and CDR2 is SQIVND in the germline V gene (reference sequence). Losses at the gene ends were 6 bases for V and 6 bases for J; bases not matched to a gene: 12. The CDR3 loop spans 15 amino acids. CDR3 nucleotides: TGTGCCAGTAGCGGCTGGACAGGGTTTGGAAATGGCTACACCTTC. As protein: CASSGWTGFGNGYTF.

V usage is TRBV7-2 and J usage is TRBJ2-2; TRBD2 matches 12 bases. Trimming took 4 bases from V and 6 from J; bases not matched to a gene: 9. The CDR3 covers 17 residues. Per the germline V gene, CDR1 is SGHTA and CDR2 is FQGNSA. The CDR3 region is CASSSAASGGASGELFF. CDR3 sequence (DNA): TGTGCCAGCAGCTCGGCCGCTAGCGGGGGGGCCTCCGGGGAGCTGTTTTTT.

The chain combines TRBV11-2 with TRBJ2-3; 7 bases line up with TRBD1. The V and J ends lost 5 bases and 0 bases, in that order; junction bases with no gene match: 8. CDR3 size: 16 residues. Germline V gives CDR1 SGHAT, CDR2 FQNNGV. CDR3 sequence reads: CASSQSRDSSTDTQYF. CDR3 coding DNA: TGTGCCAGCAGCCAGTCCCGGGACAGCAGCACAGATACGCAGTATTTT.

The V call is TRBV18, the J call TRBJ1-2; 8 bases are a match to TRBD1. The CDR3 is made up of 15 amino acids. Germline V gene sequence: CDR1 KGHSH, CDR2 LQKENI. V shed 3 bases, J shed 4 bases, and the junction held 7 bases outside the gene matches. The CDR3 spells CASSPPGQGRYGYTF. The CDR3 DNA reads as TGTGCCAGCTCACCCCCCGGACAGGGACGCTATGGCTACACCTTC.

The chain uses TRBV6-1 and TRBJ1-1; D is uncertain. Trimming pared 7 bases from V and 2 bases from J, leaving 8 bases between. Germline V gene data show CDR1 as MNHNS and CDR2 as SASEGT. The CDR3 consists of 12 residues. CDR3 in DNA: TGTGCCAGCAAAACGGGAAACACTGAAGCTTTCTTT. It yields the protein CASKTGNTEAFF.

The V call is TRBV19, the J call TRBJ2-5; no clear D gene. This CDR3 is built from 16 residues. Trimming stripped 3 bases from V and 1 base from J, with 15 bases between. Germline values: CDR1 LNHDA, CDR2 SQIVND (reference sequence). The CDR3 here is CASSISGNLFQETQYF. The CDR3 DNA follows: TGTGCCAGTAGTATTAGTGGGAACTTATTCCAAGAGACCCAGTACTTC.

The genes are TRBV10-3 and TRBJ1-4; D uncertain. This CDR3 is built from 15 residues. V was shortened by 0 bases and J by 5 bases, with 10 bases between the two germline ends. Germline V gene lookup returns CDR1 ENHRY and CDR2 SYGVKD. The CDR3 here is CAISESPQQNEKLFF. The CDR3 bases are TGTGCCATCAGTGAGTCGCCCCAGCAGAATGAAAAACTGTTTTTT.

The rearrangement links TRBV10-3 to TRBJ2-3; TRBD2 matches at 8 bases. J lost 5 bases, V lost 3 bases, and 4 bases had no gene match. The CDR3 length is 14 residues. The germline CDR1 and CDR2 sequences are ENHRY and SYGVKD. In DNA form, the CDR3 reads TGTGCCATCAGTGATGCGGGGGGCCAAGATACGCAGTATTTT. Protein: CAISDAGGQDTQYF.

V usage is TRBV6-1 and J usage is TRBJ2-2; D is uncertain. The germline CDR1 and CDR2 sequences are MNHNS and SASEGT. V was cut by 4 bases and J by 1 base, with 13 bases left in between. The CDR3 runs 16 residues. The DNA for the CDR3 is TGTGCCAGCAGTGGGGAAGGACCGCTGAACACCGGGGAGCTGTTTTTT. It encodes CASSGEGPLNTGELFF.

The chain is built from TRBV5-4 and TRBJ1-1; 9 bases line up with TRBD1. The V gene's germline CDR1 is SGHNT and CDR2 YYREEE (reference sequence). The J segment lost 5 bases and the V segment lost 4 bases, leaving 6 bases of the junction unmatched. The CDR3 consists of 14 residues. The CDR3 sequence: CASSRGQGETEAFF. Here the CDR3 DNA reads TGTGCCAGCAGCCGGGGACAGGGTGAAACTGAAGCTTTCTTT.

This chain connects TRBV5-4 to TRBJ2-2; perhaps TRBD2 as D (6 bases). This CDR3 has 14 residues. Germline values: CDR1 SGHNT, CDR2 YYREEE (reference sequence). Trimming left V 6 bases short and J 2 bases short, with 11 bases between. CDR3 coding DNA: TGTGCCAGCAAAAGGGACTTAAACACCGGGGAGCTGTTTTTT. Amino acid sequence: CASKRDLNTGELFF. Full variable domain (outside the CDR3, taken from reference TRBV5-4 and TRBJ2-2): ETGVTQSPTHLIKTRGQQVTLRCSSQSGHNTVSWYQQALGQGPQFIFQYYREEENGRGNFPPRFSGLQFPNYSSELNVNALELDDSALYLCASKRDLNTGELFFGEGSRLTVL.

This chain connects TRBV18 to TRBJ1-1, with 9 nucleotides matching TRBD1. Trimming cost V 3 bases and J 1 base; bases outside gene matches: 3. CDR1 and CDR2 from the germline V gene are KGHSH and LQKENI. CDR3 length equals 15 residues. CDR3 coding DNA: TGTGCCAGCTCACCTTGGACAGGGGAGAACACTGAAGCTTTCTTT. Its protein product is CASSPWTGENTEAFF.

The chain is built from TRBV20-1 and TRBJ2-7; D perhaps matches TRBD1 (5 bases). The germline CDR1 and CDR2 sequences are DFQATT and SNEGSKA (reference sequence). V was shortened by 5 bases and J by 7 bases, with 9 bases between the two germline ends. The CDR3 runs 10 residues. CDR3 in amino acids: CSAAKGEQYF. The CDR3 DNA is TGCAGTGCTGCTAAGGGGGAGCAGTACTTC.

This clone was counted once. V usage is TRBV27 and J usage is TRBJ1-1; D gene uncertain. Germline CDR1 reads MNHEY; CDR2 reads SMNVEV (reference sequence). The CDR3 runs to 15 residues. Trimming took off 3 bases at V and 1 base at J, with 12 bases between the two ends. The CDR3 loop is CASSFQSQANTEAFF. CDR3 DNA: TGTGCCAGCAGTTTTCAAAGCCAGGCGAACACTGAAGCTTTCTTT.

The rearrangement joins TRBV14 to TRBJ2-3, with D unclear. Trimming stripped 2 bases from V and 0 bases from J, with 0 bases between. The CDR3 consists of 12 residues. The germline gives CDR1 SGHDN, CDR2 FVKESK. In DNA form, the CDR3 reads TGTGCCAGCAGCCAAAGCACAGATACGCAGTATTTT. Its protein is CASSQSTDTQYF.

V gene TRBV19 combines with J gene TRBJ2-3; D ambiguous. The CDR3 is 14 residues long. The germline gives CDR1 LNHDA, CDR2 SQIVND (reference sequence). The ends were cut back, 4 bases at V and 5 bases at J, with 13 bases in the middle. The CDR3 DNA sequence: TGTGCCAGTAGTACCTGGACCCTCGGAGATACGCAGTATTTT. Translating it yields CASSTWTLGDTQYF.